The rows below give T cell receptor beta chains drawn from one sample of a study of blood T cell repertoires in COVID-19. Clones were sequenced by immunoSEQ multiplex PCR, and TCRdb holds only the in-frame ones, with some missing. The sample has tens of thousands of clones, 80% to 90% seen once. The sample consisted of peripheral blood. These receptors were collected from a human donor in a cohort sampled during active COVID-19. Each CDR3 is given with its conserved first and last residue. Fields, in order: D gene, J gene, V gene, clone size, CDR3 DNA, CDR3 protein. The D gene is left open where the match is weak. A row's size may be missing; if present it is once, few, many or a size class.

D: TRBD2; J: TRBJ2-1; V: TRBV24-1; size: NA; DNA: TGTGCCACCAGTGACGCCGGGACTAGCGTCGAGAATGAGCAGTTCTTC; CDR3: CATSDAGTSVENEQFF
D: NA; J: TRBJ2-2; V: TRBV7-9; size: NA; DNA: TGTGCGAGAACCTCACCGGCGAACACCGGGGAGCTGTTTTTT; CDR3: CARTSPANTGELFF
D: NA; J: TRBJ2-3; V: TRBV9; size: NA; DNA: TGTGCCAGCAGCGTAGCCAGCGGAAATACGCAGTATTTT; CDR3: CASSVASGNTQYF
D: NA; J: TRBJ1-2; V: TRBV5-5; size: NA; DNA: TGTGCCAGCAGCTTGGTTGCAGGCTATGGCTACACCTTC; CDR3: CASSLVAGYGYTF
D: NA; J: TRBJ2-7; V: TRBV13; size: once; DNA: TGTGCCAGCAGCTTCACAGGGGAGGATTTCTCGGTGCAGTACTTC; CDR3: CASSFTGEDFSVQYF
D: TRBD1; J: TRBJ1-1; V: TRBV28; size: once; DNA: TGTGCCAGCAGTCCCGGACAGGTAGGAGCTTTCTTT; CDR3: CASSPGQVGAFF
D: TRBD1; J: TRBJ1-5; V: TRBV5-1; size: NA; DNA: TGCGCCAGCAGCTTGGAGGGACAGGGGTACCAGCCCCAGCATTTT; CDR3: CASSLEGQGYQPQHF
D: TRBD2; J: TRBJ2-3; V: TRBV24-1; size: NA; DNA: TGTGCCACCAGTGCCCCAGGGACTAGCGGGAGTGCAGATACGCAGTATTTT; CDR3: CATSAPGTSGSADTQYF
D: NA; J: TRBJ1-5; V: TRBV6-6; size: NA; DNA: TGTGCCAGCAAAGAGAGCAATCAGCCCCAGCATTTT; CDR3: CASKESNQPQHF
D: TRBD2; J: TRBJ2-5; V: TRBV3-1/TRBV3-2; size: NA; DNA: TGTGCCAGCAGCCAAGGCGGGACTAGCGGGGGGGCGACCCAGTACTTC; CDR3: CASSQGGTSGGATQYF
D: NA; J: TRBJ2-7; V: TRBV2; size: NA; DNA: TGTGCCAGCGAAGGGGCTATTTCCTACGAGCAGTACTTC; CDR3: CASEGAISYEQYF
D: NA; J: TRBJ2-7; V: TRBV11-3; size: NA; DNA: TGTGCCAGCAGTCAGGGGTATCCCGAGCAGTACTTC; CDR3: CASSQGYPEQYF
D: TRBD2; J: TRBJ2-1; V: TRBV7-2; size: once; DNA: TGTGCCAGCAGCTGGTCCGGGACTAGCGGGGGTAATGAGCAGTTCTTC; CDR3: CASSWSGTSGGNEQFF
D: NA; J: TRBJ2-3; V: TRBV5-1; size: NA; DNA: TGCGCCAGTGGGCTCGTTGGCGGGAGCACAGATACGCAGTATTTT; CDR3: CASGLVGGSTDTQYF
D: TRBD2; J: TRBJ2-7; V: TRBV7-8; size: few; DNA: TGTGCCAGCAGCTCCCAAGCGGGAGGGTCGGGCGAGCAGTACTTC; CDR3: CASSSQAGGSGEQYF
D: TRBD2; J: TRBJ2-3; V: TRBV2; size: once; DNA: TGTGCCAGCAATTCCCTAGCGGGGGGCGAGGATACGCAGTATTTT; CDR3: CASNSLAGGEDTQYF
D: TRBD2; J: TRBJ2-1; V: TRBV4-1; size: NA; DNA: TGCGCCAGCAGTCCAGGATTCGCGGGGGCCTACAATGAGCAGTTCTTC; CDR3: CASSPGFAGAYNEQFF
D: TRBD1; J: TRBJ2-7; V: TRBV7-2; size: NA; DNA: TGTGCCAGCAGCCGGGACAGAGCCTACGAGCAGTACTTC; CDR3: CASSRDRAYEQYF
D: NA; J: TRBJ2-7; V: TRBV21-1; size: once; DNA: TGTGCCAGCAGCAAAGATCGTAGCGGGACTAGCTCCTACGAGCAGTACTTC; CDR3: CASSKDRSGTSSYEQYF
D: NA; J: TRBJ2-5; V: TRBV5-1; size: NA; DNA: TGCGCCAGCAGCTTGGTTGGAGGGTCATCAGTGACCCAGTACTTC; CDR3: CASSLVGGSSVTQYF
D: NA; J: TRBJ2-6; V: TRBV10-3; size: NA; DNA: TGTGCCATCAAAAACTCAGAAGGGGTGCCTGGGGCCAACGTCCTGACTTTC; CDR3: CAIKNSEGVPGANVLTF
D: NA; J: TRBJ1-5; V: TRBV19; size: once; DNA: TGTGCCAGTAGTATTAAAAGGGACTCTCAGCCCCAGCATTTT; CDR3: CASSIKRDSQPQHF
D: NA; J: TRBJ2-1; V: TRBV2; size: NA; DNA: TGTGCCAGCAAATATCCAGGGGTCAATGAGCAGTTCTTC; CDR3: CASKYPGVNEQFF
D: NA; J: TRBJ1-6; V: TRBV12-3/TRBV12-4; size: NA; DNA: TGTGCCAGCAGTTTGGGAGGTAATTCACCCCTCCACTTT; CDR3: CASSLGGNSPLHF
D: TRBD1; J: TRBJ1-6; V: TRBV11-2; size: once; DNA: TGTGCCAGCAGGACCGACAGGGACAGGGAGGGTTCACCCCTCCACTTT; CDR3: CASRTDRDREGSPLHF
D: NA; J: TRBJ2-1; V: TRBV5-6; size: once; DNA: TGTGCCAGCAGCCACAACATCCGGGGGAGCTCCTACAATGAGCAGTTCTTC; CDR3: CASSHNIRGSSYNEQFF
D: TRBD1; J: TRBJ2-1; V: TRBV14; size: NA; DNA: TGTGCCAGCAGCCAGACCGGGACAGGAGCTTGGGATGAGCAGTTCTTC; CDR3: CASSQTGTGAWDEQFF
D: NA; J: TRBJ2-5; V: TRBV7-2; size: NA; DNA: TGTGCCAGCAGCTTTGGCGGGGCCCAAGAGACCCAGTACTTC; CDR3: CASSFGGAQETQYF
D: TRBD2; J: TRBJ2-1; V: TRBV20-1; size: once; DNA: TGCAGTGCTAGTAACTCGGGACTAGCATCCAATGAGCAGTTCTTC; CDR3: CSASNSGLASNEQFF
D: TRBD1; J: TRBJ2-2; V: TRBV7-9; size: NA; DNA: TGTGCCAGCAGCTTAGGGACAGGGGACACCGGGGAGCTGTTTTTT; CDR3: CASSLGTGDTGELFF
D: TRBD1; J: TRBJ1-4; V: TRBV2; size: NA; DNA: TGTGCCAGCAGACAACAGGGGGATAATGAAAAACTGTTTTTT; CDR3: CASRQQGDNEKLFF
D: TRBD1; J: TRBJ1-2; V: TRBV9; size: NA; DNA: TGTGCCAGCAGCGAACAGGGGGCGGACTATGGCTACACCTTC; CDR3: CASSEQGADYGYTF
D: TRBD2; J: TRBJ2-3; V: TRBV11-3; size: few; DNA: TGTGCCAGCAGCTCCGGCGGGGGGGCAACAGATACGCAGTATTTT; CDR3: CASSSGGGATDTQYF
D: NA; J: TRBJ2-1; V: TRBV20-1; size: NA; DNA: TGCAGTGCTAGAGATAGCCATGAGCAGTTCTTC; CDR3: CSARDSHEQFF
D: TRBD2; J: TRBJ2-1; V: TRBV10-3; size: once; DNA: TGTGCCACAACTAGCGGGGAGGGCGATGAGCAGTTCTTC; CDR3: CATTSGEGDEQFF
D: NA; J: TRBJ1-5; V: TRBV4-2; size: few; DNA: TGTGCCAGCAGCCAAGACTTGGGACAAAATCAGCCCCAGCATTTT; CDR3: CASSQDLGQNQPQHF
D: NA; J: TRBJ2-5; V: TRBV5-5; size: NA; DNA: TGTGCCAGCAGCTCGACAGGGACTGAAGAGACCCAGTACTTC; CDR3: CASSSTGTEETQYF
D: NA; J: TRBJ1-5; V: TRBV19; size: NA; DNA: TGTGCCAGTAGTATATGGCCGGGTTTGTCTAGCAATCAGCCCCAGCATTTT; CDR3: CASSIWPGLSSNQPQHF
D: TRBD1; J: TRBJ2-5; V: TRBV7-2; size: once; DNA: TGTGCCAGCACCCAGGACAGGGGGCAAGAGACCCAGTACTTC; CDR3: CASTQDRGQETQYF
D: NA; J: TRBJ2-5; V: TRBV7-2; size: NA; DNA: TGTGCCAGCAGCAACCCCTTAGGCGGACAAGAGACCCAGTACTTC; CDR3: CASSNPLGGQETQYF
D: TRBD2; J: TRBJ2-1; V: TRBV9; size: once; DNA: TGTGCCAGCAGCGTAGCTAGCGGGGGGGCCAATGAGCAGTTCTTC; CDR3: CASSVASGGANEQFF
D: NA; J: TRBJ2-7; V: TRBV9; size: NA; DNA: TGTGCCAGCAGCGGAGGCCTTACTAAAAAGACCTACGAGCAGTACTTC; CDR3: CASSGGLTKKTYEQYF
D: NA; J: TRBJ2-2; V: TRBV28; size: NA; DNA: TGTGCCAGCACCCTCGGAGGGCCACCCACCGGGGAGCTGTTTTTT; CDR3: CASTLGGPPTGELFF
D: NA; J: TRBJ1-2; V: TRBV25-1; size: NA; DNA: TGTGCCAGCAGTAAATATTCTAGGCGTGAGGGCTACACCTTC; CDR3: CASSKYSRREGYTF
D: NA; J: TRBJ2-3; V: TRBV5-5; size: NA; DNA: TGTGCCAGCAGCCCCCGGGACTTCCACACAGATACGCAGTATTTT; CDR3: CASSPRDFHTDTQYF
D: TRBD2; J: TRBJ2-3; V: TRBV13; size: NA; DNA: TGTGCCAGCAGCACCAAGATTGGGAGGGCCCGAAGCACAGATACGCAGTATTTT; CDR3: CASSTKIGRARSTDTQYF
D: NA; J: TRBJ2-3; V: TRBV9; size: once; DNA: TGTGCCAGCAGCGTAGATCATCATTCAGATACGCAGTATTTT; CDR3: CASSVDHHSDTQYF
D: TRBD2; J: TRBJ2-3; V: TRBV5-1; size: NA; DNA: TGCGCCAGCAGCCCCGAAGGACTAGCGGGGGTAGATACGCAGTATTTT; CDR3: CASSPEGLAGVDTQYF
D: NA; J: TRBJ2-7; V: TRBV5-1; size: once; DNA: TGCGCCAGCAGCTTGGCACAGGGAGTGGGGGAGCAGTACTTC; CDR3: CASSLAQGVGEQYF
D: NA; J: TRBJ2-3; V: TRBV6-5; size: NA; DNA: TGTGCCAGCAGTTACAGACAAGCAGATACGCAGTATTTT; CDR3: CASSYRQADTQYF
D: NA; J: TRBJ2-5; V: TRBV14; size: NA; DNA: TGTGCCAGCAGCCCCCGGGTCCTGAAAGAGACCCAGTACTTC; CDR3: CASSPRVLKETQYF
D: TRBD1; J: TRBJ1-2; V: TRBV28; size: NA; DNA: TGTGCCAGCAGTGACGGACAGGGCTTCGGTGGCTACACCTTC; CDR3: CASSDGQGFGGYTF
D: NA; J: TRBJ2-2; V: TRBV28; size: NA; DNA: TGTGCCAGCAGTTTAGGGCAGAACACCGGGGAGCTGTTTTTT; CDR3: CASSLGQNTGELFF
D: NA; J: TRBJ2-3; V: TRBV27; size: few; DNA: TGTGCCAGCAGTCACTCAGGGGCACGAACAGATACGCAGTATTTT; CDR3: CASSHSGARTDTQYF
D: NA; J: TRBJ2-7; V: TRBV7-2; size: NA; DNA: TGTGCCAGCAGCTTCGGACGGGCGGGATACGAGCAGTACTTC; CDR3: CASSFGRAGYEQYF
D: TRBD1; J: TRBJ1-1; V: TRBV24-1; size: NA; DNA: TGTGCCACCAGGCCCGGACAGGGGGCCGAGAACACTGAAGCTTTCTTT; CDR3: CATRPGQGAENTEAFF